This TCR beta chain derives from a study of molecular identifiers for immune sequencing clone quantification. Study background: Four of five RNA aliquots from around 18,000 or 91,000 naive CD8 T cells were sequenced.

In the case of this clonotype: What it binds is unknown.

Previously described methods and listed TCR primers were employed for the bulk TCR libraries. TCRdb re-called the PCR reads with MiXCR, one entry per CDR3 protein. The table includes approximately 500,000 distinct CDR3 sequences, about 22% detected once. Broader study findings: Clone sizes that are highly expanded could be underestimated when identical TCR molecules share a barcode. Whereas clones above 20 RNA copies held under 1% of naive-cell molecules, they held over 98% of effector molecules.

The V segment lost 3 bases and the J segment 2 bases; nucleotides outside the gene matches: 9. Germline V gives CDR1 DFQATT, CDR2 SNEGSKA (reference sequence). The CDR3 runs 16 residues. Sequenced material: naive CD8+ T cells from blood, with Jurkat cell RNA spiked in. Documented subset: FACS-sorted CD8+CD4-CCR7+CD45RA+ naive T cells. This receptor was obtained from a human donor in good health. Some libraries in this study had Jurkat cell RNA spiked in. The chain couples TRBV20-1 to TRBJ2-3; 9 nucleotides line up with TRBD2. The CDR3 bases are TGCAGTGCTAGGAGAGAGGTAGCGGGAGCCACAGATACGCAGTATTTT. It is translated as CSARREVAGATDTQYF.